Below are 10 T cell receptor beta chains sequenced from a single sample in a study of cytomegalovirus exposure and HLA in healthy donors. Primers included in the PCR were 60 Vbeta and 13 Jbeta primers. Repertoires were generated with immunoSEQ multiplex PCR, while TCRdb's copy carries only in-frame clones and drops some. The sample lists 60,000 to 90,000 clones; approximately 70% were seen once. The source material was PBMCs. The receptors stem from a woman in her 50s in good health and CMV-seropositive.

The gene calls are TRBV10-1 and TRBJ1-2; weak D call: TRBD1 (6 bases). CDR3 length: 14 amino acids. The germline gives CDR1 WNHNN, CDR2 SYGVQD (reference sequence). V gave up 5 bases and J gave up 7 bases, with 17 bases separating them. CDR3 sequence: CASSPGQGWGGYTF. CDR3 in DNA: TGCGCCAGCAGTCCGGGACAAGGGTGGGGTGGCTACACCTTC.

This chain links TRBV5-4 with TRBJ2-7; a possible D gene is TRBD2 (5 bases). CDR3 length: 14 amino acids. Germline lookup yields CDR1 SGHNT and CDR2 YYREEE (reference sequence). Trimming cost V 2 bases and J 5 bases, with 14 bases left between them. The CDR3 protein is CASSFRLLAHEQYF. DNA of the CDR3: TGTGCCAGCAGCTTTCGTTTGCTAGCCCACGAGCAGTACTTC.

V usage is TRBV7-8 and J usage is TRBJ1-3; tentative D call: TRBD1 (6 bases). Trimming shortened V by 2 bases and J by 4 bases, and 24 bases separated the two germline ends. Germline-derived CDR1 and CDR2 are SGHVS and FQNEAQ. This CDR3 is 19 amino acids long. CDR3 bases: TGTGCCAGCAGCTTATCGGCGAGAGGGTTAGGGGGAGCCGGAAACACCATATATTTT. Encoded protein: CASSLSARGLGGAGNTIYF.

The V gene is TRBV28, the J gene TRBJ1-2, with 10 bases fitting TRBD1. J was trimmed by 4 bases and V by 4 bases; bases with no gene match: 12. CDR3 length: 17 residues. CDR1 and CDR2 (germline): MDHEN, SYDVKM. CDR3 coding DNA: TGTGCCAGCAGTTACAGGACAGGGGGAGCCTGGGGCTATGGCTACACCTTC. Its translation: CASSYRTGGAWGYGYTF.

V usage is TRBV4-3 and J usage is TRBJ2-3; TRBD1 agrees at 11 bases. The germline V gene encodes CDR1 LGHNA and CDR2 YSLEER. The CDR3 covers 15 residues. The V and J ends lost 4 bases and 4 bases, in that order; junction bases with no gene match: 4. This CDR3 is CASSRGTGGPDTQYF. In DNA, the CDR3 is TGCGCCAGCAGCCGCGGGACAGGGGGTCCAGATACGCAGTATTTT.

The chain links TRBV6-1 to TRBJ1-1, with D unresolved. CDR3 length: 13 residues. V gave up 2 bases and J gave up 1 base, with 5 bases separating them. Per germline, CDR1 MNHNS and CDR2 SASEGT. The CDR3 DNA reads TGTGCCAGCAGTGAACAATGGAACACTGAAGCTTTCTTT. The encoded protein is CASSEQWNTEAFF.

CDR3 loop: CASSQAGTDTQYF. The CDR3, as DNA: TGTGCCAGCAGCCAGGCAGGGACAGATACGCAGTATTTT. The chain employs TRBV14 and TRBJ2-3, with D perhaps matching TRBD1 (5 bases). Germline V CDR1 and CDR2: SGHDN, FVKESK. This CDR3 has 13 amino acids. Trimming removed 3 bases from V and 3 bases from J, with 7 bases in between.

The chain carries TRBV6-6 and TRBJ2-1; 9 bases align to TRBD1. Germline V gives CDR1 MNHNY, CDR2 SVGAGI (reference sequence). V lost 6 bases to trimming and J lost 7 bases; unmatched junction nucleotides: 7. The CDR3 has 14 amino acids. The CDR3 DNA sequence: TGTGCCAGCAGCCGACAGGGGGAGGTTAATGAGCAGTTCTTC. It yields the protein CASSRQGEVNEQFF.

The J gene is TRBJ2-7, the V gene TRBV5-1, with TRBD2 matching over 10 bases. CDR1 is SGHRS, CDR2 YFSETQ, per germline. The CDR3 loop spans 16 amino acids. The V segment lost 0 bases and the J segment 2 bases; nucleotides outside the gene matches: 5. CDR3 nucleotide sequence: TGCGCCAGCAGCTTGGCACCTAGCGGGAGACCCTACGAGCAGTACTTC. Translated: CASSLAPSGRPYEQYF.

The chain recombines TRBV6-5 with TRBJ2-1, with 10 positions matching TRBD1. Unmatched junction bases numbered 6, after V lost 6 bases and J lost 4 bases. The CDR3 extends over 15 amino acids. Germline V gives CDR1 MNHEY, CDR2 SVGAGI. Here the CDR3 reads CASRTDRGRYNEQFF. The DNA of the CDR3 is TGTGCCAGCAGGACCGACAGGGGGCGGTACAATGAGCAGTTCTTC.